This T cell receptor beta chain emerged from a study of monozygotic twins with inflammatory bowel disease. Study observations and caveats: The study found lower TCRbeta diversity (inverse Simpson) in IBD patients than in healthy co-twins. Between concordant and discordant twins, repertoire similarity failed to differ, a result that limited power may explain.

As for this clonotype: No antigen is known for it.

The CDR3 contains 17 residues. Germline CDR1 and CDR2: SGHTA and FQGNSA. TCRdb reanalyzed the 5' RACE reads and collapses them to one entry per CDR3 protein, without DNA. The listing records about 330,000 distinct CDR3 sequences. The origin of this receptor is a human donor with ulcerative colitis or Crohn's disease, or a healthy co-twin of an affected twin (not recorded which). The J gene is TRBJ2-1, the V gene TRBV7-2; absent DNA, TCRdb's TRBD1 call cannot be checked. Sequenced material: blood. The CDR3 sequence: CASSLVWVGVASNEQFF.